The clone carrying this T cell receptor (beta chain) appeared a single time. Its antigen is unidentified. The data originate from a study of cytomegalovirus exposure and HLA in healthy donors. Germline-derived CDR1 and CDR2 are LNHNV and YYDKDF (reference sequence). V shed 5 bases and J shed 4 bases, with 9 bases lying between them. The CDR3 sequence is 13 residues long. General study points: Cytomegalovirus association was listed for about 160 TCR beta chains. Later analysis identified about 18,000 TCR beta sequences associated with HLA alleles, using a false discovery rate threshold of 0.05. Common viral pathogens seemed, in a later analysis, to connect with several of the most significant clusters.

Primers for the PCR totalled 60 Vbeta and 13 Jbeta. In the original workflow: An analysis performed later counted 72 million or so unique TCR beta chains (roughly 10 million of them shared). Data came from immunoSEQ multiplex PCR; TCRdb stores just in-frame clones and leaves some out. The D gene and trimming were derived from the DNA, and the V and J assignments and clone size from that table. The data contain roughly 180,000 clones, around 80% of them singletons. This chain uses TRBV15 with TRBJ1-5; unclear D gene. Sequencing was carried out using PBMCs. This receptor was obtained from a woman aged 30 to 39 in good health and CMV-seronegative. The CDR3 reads CATSSSGNQPQHF. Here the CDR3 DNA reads TGTGCCACCAGCTCATCCGGGAATCAGCCCCAGCATTTT.